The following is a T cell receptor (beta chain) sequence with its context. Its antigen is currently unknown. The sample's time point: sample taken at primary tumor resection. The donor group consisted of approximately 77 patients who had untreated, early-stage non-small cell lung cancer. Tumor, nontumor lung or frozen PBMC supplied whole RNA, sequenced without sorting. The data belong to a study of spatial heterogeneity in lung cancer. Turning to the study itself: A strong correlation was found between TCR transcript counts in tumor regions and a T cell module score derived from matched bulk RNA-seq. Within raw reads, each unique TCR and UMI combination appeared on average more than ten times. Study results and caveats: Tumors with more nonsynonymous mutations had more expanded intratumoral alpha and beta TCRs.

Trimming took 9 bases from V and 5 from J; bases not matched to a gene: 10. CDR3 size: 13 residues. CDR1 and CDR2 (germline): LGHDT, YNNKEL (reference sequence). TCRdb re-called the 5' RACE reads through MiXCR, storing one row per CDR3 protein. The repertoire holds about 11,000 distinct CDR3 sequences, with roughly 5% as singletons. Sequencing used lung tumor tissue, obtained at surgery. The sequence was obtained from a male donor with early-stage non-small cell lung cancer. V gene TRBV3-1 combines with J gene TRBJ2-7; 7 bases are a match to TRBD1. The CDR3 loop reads CASPFQGDDEQYF. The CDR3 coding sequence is TGTGCCAGTCCCTTTCAGGGGGACGACGAGCAGTACTTC.